The next 32 T cell receptor beta chains were all read from a single sample in a study of blood T cell repertoires in COVID-19. Sequenced by immunoSEQ multiplex PCR; TCRdb stores in-frame clones only, minus some. The data show about 34,000 clones, roughly 88% seen once. The material sequenced was peripheral blood. The receptors here all came from a man at least 80 years old with acute or convalescent COVID-19.

The count of this clone is one. The rearrangement uses TRBV19 and TRBJ1-6, with 11 positions matching TRBD1. CDR3 length equals 15 residues. V shed 5 bases and J 10 bases; nucleotides not matched to a gene: 7. Germline assignment: CDR1 LNHDA and CDR2 SQIVND (reference sequence). CDR3 residues: CASSFRTGGVSPLHF. The DNA for the CDR3 is TGTGCCAGTAGTTTCCGGACAGGGGGCGTCTCACCCCTCCACTTT.

The CDR3 DNA sequence: TGTGCCAGTAGTCCGCGGCCAGACAGAAACTATGGCTACACCTTC. It codes for CASSPRPDRNYGYTF. The rearrangement joins TRBV19 to TRBJ1-2; possibly TRBD1 for D (5 bases). Germline lookup yields CDR1 LNHDA and CDR2 SQIVND (reference sequence). V dropped 5 bases and J dropped 2 bases, with 15 bases sitting between them. The CDR3 is 15 residues long.

The chain is built from TRBV6-5 and TRBJ1-3, with a weak D call TRBD1 (5 bases). CDR3 length equals 15 residues. The germline V gene has CDR1 MNHEY and CDR2 SVGAGI. V was cut by 5 bases and J by 6 bases, with 17 bases left in between. CDR3 loop: CASSRGSDGANTIYF. In DNA, the CDR3 is TGTGCCAGCAGTAGGGGTTCGGACGGAGCAAACACCATATATTTT.

The CDR3 DNA reads as TGTGCCAGCAGCTTGGGGACAGGGTTTATGAACACTGAAGCTTTCTTT. This encodes CASSLGTGFMNTEAFF. This chain joins TRBV5-6 and TRBJ1-1, with TRBD1 matching over 8 bases. Trimming took 0 bases from V and 0 from J; bases not matched to a gene: 4. Germline assignment: CDR1 SGHDT and CDR2 YYEEEE. CDR3 length: 16 amino acids.

The chain employs TRBV5-6 and TRBJ1-2; D is unresolved. The V gene lost 1 base and the J gene lost 8 bases, with 18 bases spanning the gap. Germline loops: CDR1 SGHDT, CDR2 YYEEEE. This CDR3 contains 15 residues. The CDR3: CASSLWQATISGYTF. CDR3 nucleotide sequence: TGTGCCAGCAGCTTGTGGCAGGCGACAATCTCAGGCTACACCTTC. The full variable domain, in which reference TRBV5-6 and TRBJ1-2 provide the parts outside the CDR3, is DAGVTQSPTHLIKTRGQQVTLRCSPKSGHDTVSWYQQALGQGPQFIFQYYEEEERQRGNFPDRFSGHQFPNYSSELNVNALLLGDSALYLCASSLWQATISGYTFGSGTRLTVV.

The chain carries TRBV12-3 or TRBV12-4 and TRBJ2-5; the D is unclear. This CDR3 comprises 13 residues. The germline V and J ends were trimmed by 6 bases and 5 bases, with 13 bases remaining between them. The CDR3 DNA reads TGTGCCAGCAGCCTGCTAGTCGTGGAGACCCAGTACTTC. Encoded protein: CASSLLVVETQYF.

This clone was found a few times. The rearrangement uses TRBV5-1 and TRBJ1-2; D might be TRBD1 (5 bases). Per germline, CDR1 SGHRS and CDR2 YFSETQ. The germline V and J ends were trimmed by 0 bases and 8 bases, with 11 bases remaining between them. This CDR3 has 13 residues. The CDR3 protein is CASSLGGRVGYTF. The CDR3 DNA reads TGCGCCAGCAGCTTGGGAGGCAGGGTCGGCTACACCTTC.

The CDR3 sequence is CASSQILGTGHYEQYF. The CDR3, as DNA: TGTGCCAGCAGCCAAATCCTCGGGACAGGTCACTACGAGCAGTACTTC. The V and J genes are TRBV3-1 (or the pseudogene TRBV3-2) and TRBJ2-7; TRBD1 aligns across 8 bases. Germline CDR1 and CDR2: LGHDT and YNNKEL (reference sequence). The CDR3 has 16 residues. V lost 2 bases and J lost 3; bases outside the gene matches: 9.

The chain recombines TRBV5-1 with TRBJ2-3, with D possibly TRBD2 on 6 matching bases. This CDR3 is 14 amino acids long. V lost 0 bases and J lost 4, with 9 bases in between. Germline V lookup: CDR1 SGHRS, CDR2 YFSETQ. The CDR3 reads CASSLVPGADTQYF. CDR3 nucleotide sequence: TGCGCCAGCAGCTTGGTCCCGGGGGCAGATACGCAGTATTTT.

The gene calls are TRBV3-1 (or the pseudogene TRBV3-2) and TRBJ2-1; 12 nucleotides line up with TRBD2. Germline values: CDR1 LGHDT, CDR2 YNNKEL (reference sequence). The CDR3 totals 16 residues. V lost 1 base, J lost 7 bases, and 5 bases stayed unmatched. The CDR3 loop reads CASSQAPTSGGNEQFF. The CDR3 DNA is TGTGCCAGCAGCCAAGCCCCGACTAGCGGGGGTAATGAGCAGTTCTTC.

This clone has more than one count but fewer than ten. The gene calls are TRBV7-8 and TRBJ2-1, with TRBD2 matching 13 bases. The CDR3 runs 15 residues. The ends lost 5 bases at V and 9 bases at J; junction bases unmatched: 7. Germline CDR1 reads SGHVS; CDR2 reads FQNEAQ. Here the CDR3 DNA reads TGTGCCAGCAGCCCCACTAGCGGGGGGGCCTTTGAGCAGTTCTTC. This codes for CASSPTSGGAFEQFF.

This chain connects TRBV5-1 to TRBJ2-5; 11 bases agree with TRBD1. The CDR3 spans 15 residues. CDR1 is SGHRS, CDR2 YFSETQ, per germline. After removal of 4 bases from V and 3 bases from J, the junction contained 5 bases not matched to a gene. DNA for the CDR3: TGCGCCAGCAGCCGGTCGGGACAGGGGGAAGAGACCCAGTACTTC. This encodes CASSRSGQGEETQYF.

The chain combines TRBV18 with TRBJ2-3; possibly TRBD1 for D (6 bases). CDR3 length equals 16 residues. Germline V gives CDR1 KGHSH, CDR2 LQKENI. With 6 bases removed from V and 2 bases from J, the gap between germline ends came to 18 bases. CDR3 region: CASSPGGQPNTDTQYF. The CDR3, as DNA: TGTGCCAGCTCGCCCGGAGGACAGCCCAACACAGATACGCAGTATTTT.

V and J are TRBV19 and TRBJ1-5; D possibly corresponds to TRBD1 (5 bases). V lost 3 bases, J lost 2 bases, and 11 bases lay in between. Germline V gene sequence: CDR1 LNHDA, CDR2 SQIVND (reference sequence). The CDR3 has 15 amino acids. The CDR3 DNA follows: TGTGCCAGTAGTATTAGAGAACAGGGCAATCAGCCCCAGCATTTT. Translation gives CASSIREQGNQPQHF.

The chain is built from TRBV4-1 and TRBJ1-6, with TRBD1 identical over 9 bases. The CDR3 sequence is 19 residues long. Germline V gives CDR1 MGHRA, CDR2 YSYEKL. J lost 8 bases, V lost 0 bases, and 14 bases had no gene match. Here the CDR3 reads CASSQELRDRVSRHSPLHF. The CDR3 nucleotides are TGCGCCAGCAGCCAAGAATTAAGGGACAGGGTTTCTCGGCATTCACCCCTCCACTTT.

This clone appeared once. The chain uses TRBV28 and TRBJ1-5; D uncertain. V lost 2 bases, J lost 7 bases, and 9 bases lay in between. CDR1 is MDHEN, CDR2 SYDVKM, per germline. This CDR3 is 13 amino acids long. CDR3 region: CASSLIGRQPQHF. In DNA, the CDR3 is TGTGCCAGCAGTTTAATCGGTCGGCAGCCCCAGCATTTT.

The V call is TRBV18, the J call TRBJ2-7; 9 bases line up with TRBD2. After removal of 6 bases from V and 4 bases from J, the junction contained 7 bases not matched to a gene. The CDR3 sequence is 14 residues long. The V gene's germline CDR1 is KGHSH and CDR2 LQKENI. Here the CDR3 reads CASSPPGLAYEQYF. For the CDR3, the DNA is TGTGCCAGCTCTCCGCCGGGACTAGCATACGAGCAGTACTTC.

This chain joins TRBV5-8 and TRBJ1-4; 9 nucleotides agree with TRBD1. Germline CDR1 reads SGHTS; CDR2 reads YDEGEE. This CDR3 is built from 16 residues. V lost 4 bases and J lost 1; bases outside the gene matches: 5. The CDR3 DNA reads as TGTGCCAGCAGCGACAGGGGGGGCGGAACTAATGAAAAACTGTTTTTT. Its translation is CASSDRGGGTNEKLFF.

This clone was counted only a few times. The chain joins TRBV7-8 to TRBJ1-6; D is unclear. The germline V gene encodes CDR1 SGHVS and CDR2 FQNEAQ. The CDR3 is 14 amino acids. V was clipped by 4 bases and J by 6 bases, with 10 bases between them. The CDR3 here is CASSSEAANSPLHF. CDR3 sequence (DNA): TGTGCCAGCAGCTCGGAGGCGGCTAATTCACCCCTCCACTTT.

V and J are TRBV12-5 and TRBJ2-5; TRBD1 aligns across 7 bases. This CDR3 has 15 amino acids. Germline V gene lookup returns CDR1 LGHNT and CDR2 FRNRAP. With V trimmed by 1 base and J by 5 bases, 7 bases remained unmatched. The CDR3 coding sequence is TGTGCTAGTGGTTTGGGTGTAGGGGGCGACGAGACCCAGTACTTC. Encoded protein: CASGLGVGGDETQYF.

The table lists this clone with a few counts. The chain combines TRBV5-8 with TRBJ1-1; D perhaps matches TRBD1 (5 bases). This CDR3 spans 14 amino acids. From germline, CDR1 is SGHTS and CDR2 YDEGEE. With 4 bases removed from V and 4 bases from J, the gap between germline ends came to 14 bases. The CDR3 DNA is TGTGCCAGCAGCAGCCGGAGGAGGGGCACTGAAGCTTTCTTT. Its protein is CASSSRRRGTEAFF.

The V and J genes are TRBV16 and TRBJ1-4; D gene unclear. The CDR3 length is 15 residues. Germline V gene data show CDR1 as KGHSY and CDR2 as FQNENV. The ends were cut back, 0 bases at V and 5 bases at J, with 10 bases in the middle. CDR3 sequence reads: CASSQSVAGNEKLFF. The CDR3 bases are TGTGCCAGCAGCCAATCGGTGGCGGGGAATGAAAAACTGTTTTTT.

This clone was detected once. The chain combines TRBV5-4 with TRBJ1-2, with D possibly matching TRBD1 (6 bases). The CDR3 runs to 14 residues. Germline V lookup: CDR1 SGHNT, CDR2 YYREEE (reference sequence). V was trimmed by 0 bases and J by 4 bases, leaving 10 bases between them. CDR3 amino acids: CASSLAGDPYGYTF. CDR3 nucleotide sequence: TGTGCCAGCAGCTTGGCAGGGGATCCCTATGGCTACACCTTC.

The chain employs TRBV7-8 and TRBJ2-5; 7 positions agree with TRBD2. The CDR3 contains 15 residues. CDR1 SGHVS and CDR2 FQNEAQ come from the germline V gene. The V segment lost 3 bases and the J segment 0 bases; nucleotides outside the gene matches: 4. DNA of the CDR3: TGTGCCAGCAGCTTCACTAGCGCGTACCAAGAGACCCAGTACTTC. It is translated as CASSFTSAYQETQYF.

This chain connects TRBV28 to TRBJ1-1; the match to TRBD1 covers 8 bases. The CDR3 is made up of 12 amino acids. Germline V lookup: CDR1 MDHEN, CDR2 SYDVKM. V trimming: 8 bases; J trimming: 8 bases; junction bases outside the gene matches: 7. The CDR3, as DNA: TGTGCCAGCCGTCTCCGGACAGGGGAAGCTTTCTTT. This sequence encodes CASRLRTGEAFF.

The chain recombines TRBV7-9 with TRBJ1-6; D possibly corresponds to TRBD1 (6 bases). The CDR3 length is 12 residues. Per germline, CDR1 SEHNR and CDR2 FQNEAQ (reference sequence). Trimming removed 3 bases at V and 10 bases at J, with 7 bases between. CDR3 sequence: CASSLQGSPLHF. In nucleotides, the CDR3 is TGTGCCAGCAGCTTGCAGGGGTCACCCCTCCACTTT.

This clone was observed a few times. This chain links TRBV29-1 with TRBJ2-2; 11 nucleotides agree with TRBD1. Losses at the gene ends were 7 bases for V and 7 bases for J; bases not matched to a gene: 11. The germline CDR1 and CDR2 sequences are SQVTM and ANQGSEA. CDR3 length equals 15 residues. CDR3: CSALPGQGAGGELFF. The CDR3 nucleotides read TGCAGCGCCTTACCCGGACAGGGGGCCGGCGGGGAGCTGTTTTTT.

The chain employs TRBV6-5 and TRBJ1-5, with D possibly being TRBD1 (5 bases). Germline lookup yields CDR1 MNHEY and CDR2 SVGAGI. The germline V and J ends were trimmed by 8 bases and 0 bases, with 14 bases remaining between them. The CDR3 runs 15 residues. The CDR3: CASVALRASNQPQHF. In DNA form, the CDR3 reads TGTGCCAGCGTCGCCCTCAGGGCTAGCAATCAGCCCCAGCATTTT.

V usage is TRBV5-6 and J usage is TRBJ2-3; TRBD2 matches at 10 bases. Losses at the gene ends were 4 bases for V and 2 bases for J; bases not matched to a gene: 13. CDR1 is SGHDT and CDR2 is YYEEEE in the germline V gene. CDR3 size: 18 residues. The CDR3 nucleotides are TGTGCCAGCAGCCCTATAGCGGGGGGAATCATTAACACAGATACGCAGTATTTT. Protein sequence: CASSPIAGGIINTDTQYF.

V is TRBV19 and J is TRBJ1-1; D is perhaps TRBD1 (6 bases). CDR1 LNHDA and CDR2 SQIVND come from the germline V gene (reference sequence). CDR3 length equals 14 residues. With 3 bases removed from V and 5 bases from J, the gap between germline ends came to 13 bases. This CDR3 is CASSIIQQGTEAFF. The DNA of the CDR3 is TGTGCCAGTAGTATTATACAGCAGGGGACTGAAGCTTTCTTT. The entire variable domain, with the rest obtained from reference TRBV19 and TRBJ1-1, is as follows: DGGITQSPKYLFRKEGQNVTLSCEQNLNHDAMYWYRQDPGQGLRLIYYSQIVNDFQKGDIAEGYSVSREKKESFPLTVTSAQKNPTAFYLCASSIIQQGTEAFFGQGTRLTVV.

The chain combines TRBV15 with TRBJ1-3, with D hard to call. Germline loops: CDR1 LNHNV, CDR2 YYDKDF (reference sequence). V was cut by 0 bases and J by 12 bases, with 12 bases left in between. This CDR3 is 13 amino acids long. The CDR3 nucleotides are TGTGCCACCAGCAGAGATGACCGCCGGGACATATATTTT. Amino acid sequence: CATSRDDRRDIYF.

The chain uses TRBV7-6 and TRBJ2-1, with 7 positions matching TRBD1. Germline V CDR1 and CDR2: SGHVS, FNYEAQ. This CDR3 region has 14 residues. The junction had 12 bases not matched to a gene; V was cut back by 6 bases and J by 10 bases. CDR3 sequence (DNA): TGTGCCAGCAGAACCCCCCGCAAGGGGGCAGAGCAGTTCTTC. This translates into CASRTPRKGAEQFF.